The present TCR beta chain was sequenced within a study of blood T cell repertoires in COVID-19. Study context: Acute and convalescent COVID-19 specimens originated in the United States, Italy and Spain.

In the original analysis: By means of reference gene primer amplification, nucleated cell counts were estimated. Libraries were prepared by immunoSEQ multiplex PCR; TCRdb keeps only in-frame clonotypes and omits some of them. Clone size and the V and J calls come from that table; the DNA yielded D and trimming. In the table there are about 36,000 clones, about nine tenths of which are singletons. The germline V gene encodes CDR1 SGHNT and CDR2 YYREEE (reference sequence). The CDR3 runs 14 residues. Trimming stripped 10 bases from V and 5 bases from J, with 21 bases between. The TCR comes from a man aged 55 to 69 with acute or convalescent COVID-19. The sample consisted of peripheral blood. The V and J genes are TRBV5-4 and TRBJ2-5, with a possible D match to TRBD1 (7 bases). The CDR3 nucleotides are TGTGCCGCCATGGCGGGGACAGTTGGCGAGACCCAGTACTTC. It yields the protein CAAMAGTVGETQYF.